The sequence of this T cell receptor beta chain was determined in a study of lymphopenia after photon versus proton radiotherapy. The CDR3 runs to 16 residues. Per germline, CDR1 SNHLY and CDR2 FYNNEI. Germline trimming cut 4 bases from V and 0 bases from J; bases unmatched to any gene: 5. The protocol was immunoSEQ multiplex PCR, while the TCRdb copy is restricted to in-frame clones and leaves out a portion. The sample lists around 2,700 clones, approximately 94% occurring once. The chain combines TRBV2 with TRBJ2-4; TRBD1 agrees at 8 bases. This TCR was sampled from a woman aged 65 to 85 with pancreatic cancer. The sample in question was peripheral blood, obtained from a patient treated with photon-based radiotherapy. The CDR3 bases are TGTGCCAGCAGTGGAGGACAGGGAGAAGCCAAAAACATTCAGTACTTC. Translated: CASSGGQGEAKNIQYF. The complete variable domain, with remaining parts taken from reference TRBV2 and TRBJ2-4, reads EPEVTQTPSHQVTQMGQEVILRCVPISNHLYFYWYRQILGQKVEFLVSFYNNEISEKSEIFDDQFSVERPDGSNFTLKIRSTKLEDSAMYFCASSGGQGEAKNIQYFGAGTRLSVL.